The rows below give T cell receptor beta chains drawn from one sample of a study of cytomegalovirus exposure and HLA in healthy donors. Sequencing used immunoSEQ multiplex PCR; TCRdb keeps in-frame clones, though not all of them. The sample has some 150,000 clones; roughly three quarters are singletons. The material sequenced was PBMCs. These receptors all stem from a man aged 55 to 70 in good health and CMV-seronegative. Each CDR3 is given without its conserved first and last residue. The D gene is left open where the match is weak. Some rows have no size entry. The others give once, few or many, or a class for an expanded clone.

J gene,clone size,D gene,V gene,CDR3 protein
TRBJ2-7,few,NA,TRBV6-6,ASRSGGSLSYEQY
TRBJ2-1,NA,NA,TRBV11-3,ASSLARLGEQF
TRBJ2-7,NA,NA,TRBV5-3,ARSLCRGSSYEQY
TRBJ2-1,few,TRBD2,TRBV19,ASSIRLALNNEQF
TRBJ1-6,NA,NA,TRBV15,ATSVLGGSPLH
TRBJ2-6,NA,NA,TRBV29-1,SVEILASGANVLT
TRBJ2-5,NA,NA,TRBV15,ATSSRRSQETQY
TRBJ2-7,NA,NA,TRBV7-9,ASSPTAQGYEQY
TRBJ2-7,few,TRBD1,TRBV25-1,ASVTGGGYEQY
TRBJ2-1,NA,NA,TRBV2,ASSDPRDRLTF
TRBJ1-4,few,NA,TRBV28,ASSQPVKWEKLF
TRBJ2-7,NA,NA,TRBV11-2,ASSLGTGRGYEQY
TRBJ2-5,NA,NA,TRBV7-8,ASSLAGWQETQY
TRBJ2-2,NA,TRBD2,TRBV10-3,AISSTSGGPTGTGELF
TRBJ2-3,NA,TRBD2,TRBV2,ASSASSGSTDTQY
TRBJ1-6,NA,NA,TRBV28,ASRTGNSPLH
TRBJ1-6,NA,TRBD1,TRBV9,ASSVGSGGYISPLH
TRBJ2-5,NA,TRBD2,TRBV10-3,AISESYGTRITQY
TRBJ1-6,NA,NA,TRBV4-1,ASSQDGGALYNSPLH
TRBJ1-4,NA,NA,TRBV6-1,ASSVDWGRKLF
TRBJ1-6,NA,TRBD1,TRBV15,ATSPRSDRGSSSPLH
TRBJ1-1,once,TRBD1,TRBV6-5,ASGGTGMSAEAF
TRBJ2-2,NA,TRBD2,TRBV2,ASSREAGELF
TRBJ1-4,few,TRBD1,TRBV5-5,ASSGGTGGGEKLF
TRBJ2-3,NA,NA,TRBV5-1,ASSSPDRQGGYTQY
TRBJ2-1,NA,TRBD2,TRBV19,ASSAGGSYNEQF
TRBJ1-1,NA,NA,TRBV27,ASSFSPLRSNTEAF
TRBJ2-7,NA,TRBD1,TRBV5-1,ASSEKRPGTDLHEQY
TRBJ1-5,NA,NA,TRBV6-1,ASREGMSGNQPQH
TRBJ2-1,NA,NA,TRBV4-3,ASSQDGNRYNEQF
TRBJ2-3,NA,NA,TRBV7-9,ASSLMAGASTDTQY
TRBJ1-4,NA,TRBD1,TRBV9,ASSGGQAPSTNEKLF
TRBJ2-2,NA,TRBD2,TRBV27,ASSYSGSYTGELF
TRBJ1-1,few,TRBD1,TRBV19,ASRTRGGPRAEAF
TRBJ2-3,NA,NA,TRBV30,AWSYSSTDTQY
TRBJ1-4,NA,TRBD1,TRBV27,ASSRQGNNEKLF
TRBJ2-3,once,NA,TRBV9,ASSLTPRRTDTQY
TRBJ2-5,NA,TRBD2,TRBV7-2,ASSLAPPGLAGETQY
TRBJ1-1,NA,TRBD1,TRBV15,ATSRDLPGQGLLNTEAF
TRBJ2-1,few,TRBD2,TRBV4-3,ASSQEPTSGGAGEQF
TRBJ2-2,NA,TRBD2,TRBV5-4,ASSLKTSGNTGELF
TRBJ2-3,few,TRBD1,TRBV10-3,AISEGTGHTDTQY
TRBJ1-4,NA,NA,TRBV30,AWSPIDTPTNEKLF
TRBJ2-2,once,TRBD2,TRBV19,ASTSSSGRGTGELF
TRBJ2-2,NA,NA,TRBV19,ASRPQRYTGELF
TRBJ1-1,NA,TRBD1,TRBV7-9,SSSFRGQGTEAF
TRBJ1-1,few,NA,TRBV5-1,ASSLEAGGATEAF
TRBJ2-3,NA,TRBD1,TRBV18,ASSPRGTGGADTQY
TRBJ2-3,NA,TRBD2,TRBV7-8,ASSSLAGGTDTQY
TRBJ2-7,NA,NA,TRBV5-1,ASSLAGGITYEQY
TRBJ1-3,NA,NA,TRBV6-6,ASRREGSGNTIY
TRBJ1-2,NA,TRBD1,TRBV7-9,ASSFAGTGSGYT
TRBJ1-1,NA,NA,TRBV10-1,ATLITGSTEAF